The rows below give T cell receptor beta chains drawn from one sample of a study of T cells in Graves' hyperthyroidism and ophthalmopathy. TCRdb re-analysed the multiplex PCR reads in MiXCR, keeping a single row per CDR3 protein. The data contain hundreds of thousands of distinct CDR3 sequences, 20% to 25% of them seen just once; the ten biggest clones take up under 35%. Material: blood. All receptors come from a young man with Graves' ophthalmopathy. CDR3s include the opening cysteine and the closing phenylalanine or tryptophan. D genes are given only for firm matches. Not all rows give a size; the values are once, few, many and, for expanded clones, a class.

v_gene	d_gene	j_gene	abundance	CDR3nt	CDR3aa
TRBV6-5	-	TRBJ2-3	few	TGTGCCAGCAGTTACCCCCGCACAGATACGCAGTATTTT	CASSYPRTDTQYF
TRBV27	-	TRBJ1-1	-	TGTGCCAGCAGGGCACAGGGTAATGAAGCTTTCTTT	CASRAQGNEAFF
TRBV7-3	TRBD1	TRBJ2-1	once	TGTGCCAGCAGCTCCTCCGGGACAGGGTACGATGAGCAGTTCTTC	CASSSSGTGYDEQFF
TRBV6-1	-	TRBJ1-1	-	TGTGCCAGCAGTGAAAGGGTACGGCGGCGAACTGAAGCTTTCTTT	CASSERVRRRTEAFF
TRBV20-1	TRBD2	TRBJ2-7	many	TGCAGTGCTAGCGGGAGGGGCTACGAGCAGTACTTC	CSASGRGYEQYF
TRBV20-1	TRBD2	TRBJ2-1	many	TGCAGTGCTAGAGGCGGGAGTTTTAGCTATGAGCAGTTCTTC	CSARGGSFSYEQFF
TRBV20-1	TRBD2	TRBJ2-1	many	TGCAGTGCTAGAGTCAGCGGGAGGCTCGATGAGCAGTTCTTC	CSARVSGRLDEQFF
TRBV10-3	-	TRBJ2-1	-	TGTGCCATCAGTGTGGGAGTAGGACGGGGCCTCTACAATGAGCAGTTCTTC	CAISVGVGRGLYNEQFF
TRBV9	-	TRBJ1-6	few	TGTGCCAGCAGCGTAGAACAGGTTAATTCACCCCTCCACTTT	CASSVEQVNSPLHF
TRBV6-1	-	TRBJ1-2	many	TGTGCCAGCAGTTATCCCCCCAAGGGGGGCGATGGCTACACCTTC	CASSYPPKGGDGYTF
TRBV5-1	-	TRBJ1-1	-	TGCGCCAGCAGCTTAAGTCAGATGGGGATGAACACTGAAGCTTTCTTT	CASSLSQMGMNTEAFF
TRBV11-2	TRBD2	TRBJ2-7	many	TGTGCCAGCAGGACCATTCCGGGACTATCCTACGAGCAGTACTTC	CASRTIPGLSYEQYF
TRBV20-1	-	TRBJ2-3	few	TGCAGTGCAAGACTACTTTTGAGCACAGATACGCAGTATTTT	CSARLLLSTDTQYF